The clone carrying this T cell receptor beta chain has only a few counts. The entry originates in a study of cytomegalovirus exposure and HLA in healthy donors. Trimming removed 4 bases from V and 0 bases from J, with 16 bases in between. CDR1 and CDR2 from the germline V gene are SGHRS and YFSETQ. The CDR3 has 16 amino acids. The PCR employed 60 Vbeta primers together with 13 Jbeta primers. Only in-frame clones appear in the TCRdb table, and some are missing; sequencing was by immunoSEQ multiplex PCR. The sample includes 150,000 to 200,000 clones, about 75% seen only once; the top ten take around 7.7%.

This clonotype originated in a woman between 35 and 50 years old in good health and CMV-seropositive. The sequencing input was PBMCs. This sequence joins TRBV5-1 and TRBJ1-1; D is unclear. The CDR3 loop reads CASSPTTNRMNTEAFF. The DNA of the CDR3 is TGCGCCAGCAGCCCCACTACTAACCGAATGAACACTGAAGCTTTCTTT. Drawing the rest from reference TRBV5-1 and TRBJ1-1, the complete variable domain is KAGVTQTPRYLIKTRGQQVTLSCSPISGHRSVSWYQQTPGQGLQFLFEYFSETQRNKGNFPGRFSGRQFSNSRSEMNVSTLELGDSALYLCASSPTTNRMNTEAFFGQGTRLTVV.